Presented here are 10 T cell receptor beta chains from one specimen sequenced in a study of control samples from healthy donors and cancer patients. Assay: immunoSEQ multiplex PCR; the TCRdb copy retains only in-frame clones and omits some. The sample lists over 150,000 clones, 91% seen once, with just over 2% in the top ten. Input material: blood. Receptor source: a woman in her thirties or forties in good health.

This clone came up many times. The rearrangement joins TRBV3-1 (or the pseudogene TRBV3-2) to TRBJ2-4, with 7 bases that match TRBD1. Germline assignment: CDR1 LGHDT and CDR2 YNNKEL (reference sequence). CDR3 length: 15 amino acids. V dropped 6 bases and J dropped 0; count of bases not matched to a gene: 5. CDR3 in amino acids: CASRKGQTAKNIQYF. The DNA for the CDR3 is TGTGCCAGCAGGAAGGGACAGACAGCCAAAAACATTCAGTACTTC.

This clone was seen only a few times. CDR3 protein: CASSHGRGYTF. CDR3 in DNA: TGTGCCAGCAGCCATGGAAGAGGCTACACCTTC. The rearrangement uses TRBV3-1 (or the pseudogene TRBV3-2) and TRBJ1-2; D not certain. V dropped 3 bases and J dropped 8 bases, with 7 bases sitting between them. Germline V gene lookup returns CDR1 LGHDT and CDR2 YNNKEL (reference sequence). CDR3 length: 11 residues.

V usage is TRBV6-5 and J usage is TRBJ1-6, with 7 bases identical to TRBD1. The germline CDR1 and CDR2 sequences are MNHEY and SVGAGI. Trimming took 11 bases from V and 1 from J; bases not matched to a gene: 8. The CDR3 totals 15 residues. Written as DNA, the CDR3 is TGTGCCGTAGACAGGGATGAATCCTATAATTCACCCCTCCACTTT. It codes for CAVDRDESYNSPLHF.

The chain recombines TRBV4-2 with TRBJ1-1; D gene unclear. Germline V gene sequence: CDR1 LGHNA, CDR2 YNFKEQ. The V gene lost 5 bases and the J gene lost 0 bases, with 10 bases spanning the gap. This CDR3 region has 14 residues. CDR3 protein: CASSSDGMNTEAFF. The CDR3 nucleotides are TGTGCCAGCAGCTCGGACGGAATGAACACTGAAGCTTTCTTT.

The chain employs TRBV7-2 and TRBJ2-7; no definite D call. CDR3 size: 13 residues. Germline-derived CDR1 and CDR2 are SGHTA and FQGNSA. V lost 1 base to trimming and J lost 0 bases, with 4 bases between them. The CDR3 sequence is CASSLGYSYEQYF. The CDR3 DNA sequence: TGTGCCAGCAGCTTAGGATACTCCTACGAGCAGTACTTC.

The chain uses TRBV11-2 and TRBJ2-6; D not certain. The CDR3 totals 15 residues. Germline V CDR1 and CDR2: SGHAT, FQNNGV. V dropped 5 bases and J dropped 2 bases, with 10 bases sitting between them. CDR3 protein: CASSPRPAGANVLTF. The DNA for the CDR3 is TGTGCCAGCAGCCCTCGTCCAGCTGGGGCCAACGTCCTGACTTTC.

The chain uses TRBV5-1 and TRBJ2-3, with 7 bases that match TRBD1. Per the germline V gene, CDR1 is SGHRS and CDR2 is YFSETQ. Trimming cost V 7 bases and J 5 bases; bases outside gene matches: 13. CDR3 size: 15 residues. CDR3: CASQRQGSIGDTQYF. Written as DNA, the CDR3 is TGCGCCAGCCAACGACAGGGCTCCATTGGAGATACGCAGTATTTT.

CDR3 amino acids: CASSQALYYGYTF. The DNA of the CDR3 is TGCGCCAGCAGCCAAGCATTGTACTATGGCTACACCTTC. The chain couples TRBV4-1 to TRBJ1-2; no clear D. The ends were cut back, 1 base at V and 3 bases at J, with 6 bases in the middle. From germline, CDR1 is MGHRA and CDR2 YSYEKL. The CDR3 length is 13 residues.

In DNA, the CDR3 is TGCGCCAGCAGCCTCCCTCCGGGGCGTGCGATTAGCACAGATACGCAGTATTTT. This codes for CASSLPPGRAISTDTQYF. J is TRBJ2-3 and V is TRBV4-1, with D tentatively TRBD1 or TRBD2 (5 bases each). Germline V lookup: CDR1 MGHRA, CDR2 YSYEKL. V lost 4 bases, J lost 0 bases, and 20 bases lay in between. CDR3 length equals 18 residues.

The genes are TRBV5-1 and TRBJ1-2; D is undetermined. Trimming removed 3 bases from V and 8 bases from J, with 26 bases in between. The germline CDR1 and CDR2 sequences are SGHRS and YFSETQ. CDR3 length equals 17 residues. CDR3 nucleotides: TGCGCCAGCAGCTCCTCTCCGGGGTCCCTGCTGATTGACGGCTACACCTTC. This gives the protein CASSSSPGSLLIDGYTF.